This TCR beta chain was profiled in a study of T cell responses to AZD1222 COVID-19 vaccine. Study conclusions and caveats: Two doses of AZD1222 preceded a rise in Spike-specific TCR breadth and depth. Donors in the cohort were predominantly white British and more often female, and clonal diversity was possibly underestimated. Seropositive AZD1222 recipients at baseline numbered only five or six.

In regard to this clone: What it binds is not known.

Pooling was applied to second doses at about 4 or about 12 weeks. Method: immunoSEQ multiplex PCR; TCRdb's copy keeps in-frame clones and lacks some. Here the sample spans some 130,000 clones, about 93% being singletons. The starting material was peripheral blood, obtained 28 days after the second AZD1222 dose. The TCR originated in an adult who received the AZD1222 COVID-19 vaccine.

The CDR3 spells CSAAANTEAFF. CDR3 sequence (DNA): TGCAGTGCCGCAGCAAACACTGAAGCTTTCTTT. This chain connects TRBV20-1 to TRBJ1-1; D is unclear. The length of the CDR3 is 11 residues. V lost 6 bases, J lost 2 bases, and 7 bases lay in between. Germline V CDR1 and CDR2: DFQATT, SNEGSKA (reference sequence).